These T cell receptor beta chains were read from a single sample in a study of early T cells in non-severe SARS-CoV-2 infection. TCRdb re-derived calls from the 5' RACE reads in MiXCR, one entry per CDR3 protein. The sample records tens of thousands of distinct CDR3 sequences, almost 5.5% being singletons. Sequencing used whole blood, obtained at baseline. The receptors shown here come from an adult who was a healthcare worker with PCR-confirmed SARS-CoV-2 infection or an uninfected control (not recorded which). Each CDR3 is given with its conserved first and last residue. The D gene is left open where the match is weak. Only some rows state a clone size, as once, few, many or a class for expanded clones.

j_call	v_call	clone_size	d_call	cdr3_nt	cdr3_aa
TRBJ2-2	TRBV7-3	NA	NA	TGTGCCAGCAGCCATGGACTATACACCGGGGAGCTGTTTTTT	CASSHGLYTGELFF
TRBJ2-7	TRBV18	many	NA	TGTGCCAGCTCCCCCATGCTTTCGGGAGTTGGCTACGAGCAGTACTTC	CASSPMLSGVGYEQYF
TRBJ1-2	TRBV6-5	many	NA	TGTGCCAGCAGTTACTCGGCAGGGAAAGGCTACACCTTC	CASSYSAGKGYTF
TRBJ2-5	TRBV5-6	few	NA	TGTGCCAGCAGCTTGAGGGCAGGGATGGAGACCCAGTACTTC	CASSLRAGMETQYF
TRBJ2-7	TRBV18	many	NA	TGTGCCAGCTCACCCGGACGAGGGGTCACCTACGAGCAGTACTTC	CASSPGRGVTYEQYF
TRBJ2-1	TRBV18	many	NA	TGTGCCAGCTCACCACCGGAACGGCAGATTGGGCAGTTCTTC	CASSPPERQIGQFF
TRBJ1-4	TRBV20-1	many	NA	TGCAGTGCTAGAGGGGGTGAGGGCATTGAAAAACTGTTTTTT	CSARGGEGIEKLFF
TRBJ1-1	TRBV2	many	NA	TGTGCCAGCAGTGAAACCCCCAGGGAGATCACTGAAGCTTTCTTT	CASSETPREITEAFF
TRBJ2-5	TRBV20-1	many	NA	TGCAGTGCTGCGACTTCGGGGGAGACCCAGTACTTC	CSAATSGETQYF
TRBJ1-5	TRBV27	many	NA	TGTGCCAGCAGCTCAGTCGACCGAGACAATCAGCCCCAGCATTTT	CASSSVDRDNQPQHF
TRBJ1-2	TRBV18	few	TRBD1	TGTGCCAGCTCACCGACAGGGTCCAACTATGGCTACACCTTC	CASSPTGSNYGYTF
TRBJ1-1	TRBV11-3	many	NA	TGTGCCAGCAGCCCAGGGGCCTTGAACACTGAAGCTTTCTTT	CASSPGALNTEAFF
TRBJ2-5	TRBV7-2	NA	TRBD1	TGTGCCAGCAGCTCCATGGGACAGAAAGAGACCCAGTACTTC	CASSSMGQKETQYF
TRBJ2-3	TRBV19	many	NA	TGTGCCAGTAGGAGGCAGGCGGGCCCCTCCACAGATACGCAGTATTTT	CASRRQAGPSTDTQYF
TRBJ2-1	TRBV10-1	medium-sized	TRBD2	TGCGCCAGCAGTGAGTCGAGACTAGCCGGGCTTAGCTCCTACAATGAGCAGTTCTTC	CASSESRLAGLSSYNEQFF
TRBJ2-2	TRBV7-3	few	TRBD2	TGTGCCAGCACCCGGTCCGGGAGGACGGGCACCGGGGAGCTGTTTTTT	CASTRSGRTGTGELFF
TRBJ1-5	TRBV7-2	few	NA	TGTGCCAGCAGCTTAACTTCACAGGGTAGCAATCAGCCCCAGCATTTT	CASSLTSQGSNQPQHF
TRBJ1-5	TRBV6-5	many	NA	TGTGCCAGCAGTTACACGGACACCCAGCCCCAGCATTTT	CASSYTDTQPQHF
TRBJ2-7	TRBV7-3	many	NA	TGTGCCAGCAGCTTAGGAGGGATCCCCTACGAGCAGTACTTC	CASSLGGIPYEQYF
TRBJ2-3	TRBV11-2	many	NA	TGTGCCAGCAGCTTAATTCTGGGGTCTAGCACAGATACGCAGTATTTT	CASSLILGSSTDTQYF
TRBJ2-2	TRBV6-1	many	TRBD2	TGTGCCAGCAGTTCTAGCGGGAGGCCCGCCGGGGAGCTGTTTTTT	CASSSSGRPAGELFF
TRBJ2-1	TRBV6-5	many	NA	TGTGCCAGCAGTTACGCCTCCTCCTACAATGAGCAGTTCTTC	CASSYASSYNEQFF
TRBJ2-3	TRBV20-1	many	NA	TGCAGTGCCCTTCTAACAGATACGCAGTATTTT	CSALLTDTQYF
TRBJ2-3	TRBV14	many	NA	TGTGCCAGCAGCCAAGAAGTTCGTGTTACGCAGTATTTT	CASSQEVRVTQYF
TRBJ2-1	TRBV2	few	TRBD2	TGTGCCAGCAGTGCGCTTACGGGAGGATCCTACAATGAGCAGTTCTTC	CASSALTGGSYNEQFF
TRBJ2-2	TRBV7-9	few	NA	TGTGCCAGCAGCCCGCCGATAGCAGGTCAAAACACCGGGGAGCTGTTTTTT	CASSPPIAGQNTGELFF
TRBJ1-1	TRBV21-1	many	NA	TGTGCCAGCAGCAAAGCTGCAGGGCAGGCCGCCTCCGAAGCTTTCTTT	CASSKAAGQAASEAFF
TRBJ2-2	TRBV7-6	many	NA	TGTGCCAGCAGCTTAGACGGTGCCGGGGAGCTGTTTTTT	CASSLDGAGELFF
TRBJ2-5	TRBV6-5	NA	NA	TGTGCCAGCAGTTACGACGTAGTTACGGAGACCCAGTACTTC	CASSYDVVTETQYF
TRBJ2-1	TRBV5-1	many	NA	TGCGCCAGCAGCTTGGGAATAGACTATGAGCAGTTCTTC	CASSLGIDYEQFF
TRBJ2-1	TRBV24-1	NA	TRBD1	TGTGCCACCCGAGGGACAGACATCCTCCGAGGGAATGAGCAGTTCTTC	CATRGTDILRGNEQFF
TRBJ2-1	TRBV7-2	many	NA	TGTGCCAGCAGCTACACTCTTAAGGACGAGCAGTTCTTC	CASSYTLKDEQFF
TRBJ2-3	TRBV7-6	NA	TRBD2	TGTGCCAGCAGCTTAGGGATCCGGACTAGCGGAAACACAGATACGCAGTATTTT	CASSLGIRTSGNTDTQYF
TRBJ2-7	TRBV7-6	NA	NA	TGTGCCAGCAGCTTAGGGCACAGATCCTACGAGCAGTACTTC	CASSLGHRSYEQYF
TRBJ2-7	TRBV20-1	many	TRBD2	TGCAGTGCTGGCCCCCTAGCGGGAGCTGAGCAGTACTTC	CSAGPLAGAEQYF
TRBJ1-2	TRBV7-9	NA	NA	TGTGCCAGCAGCATTAGGCGTGGCTACACCTTC	CASSIRRGYTF
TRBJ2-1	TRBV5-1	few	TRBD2	TGCGCCAGCAGCTTGGAATTAGCTAGCGGATACAATGAGCAGTTCTTC	CASSLELASGYNEQFF
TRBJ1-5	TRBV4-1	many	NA	TGCGCCAGCAGCCAAGAGGGCGGATATAGCAATCAGCCCCAGCATTTT	CASSQEGGYSNQPQHF
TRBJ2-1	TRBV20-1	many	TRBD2	TGCAGTGCCGTTGGGACTAGCGGGAGTATATCCTACAATGAGCAGTTCTTC	CSAVGTSGSISYNEQFF
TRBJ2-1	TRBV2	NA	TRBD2	TGTGCCAGCAGTGAACTAGCGGACAATGAGCAGTTCTTC	CASSELADNEQFF
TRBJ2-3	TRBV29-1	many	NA	TGCAGCGTTTGGGTTATACGCACAGATACGCAGTATTTT	CSVWVIRTDTQYF
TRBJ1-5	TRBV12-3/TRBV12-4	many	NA	TGTGCCAGCAGTTTCCTTTTGACGGCAGGGGATAGCAATCAGCCCCAGCATTTT	CASSFLLTAGDSNQPQHF
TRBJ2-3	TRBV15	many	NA	TGTGCCACCAATCCGACCGGCGGAGACACAGATACGCAGTATTTT	CATNPTGGDTDTQYF